Sequencing of this TCR beta chain was carried out in a study of T cells after yellow fever vaccination. TCRdb recomputed calls from the 5' RACE reads with MiXCR, one row per CDR3 protein. The sample has about 340,000 distinct CDR3 sequences, 3% to 4.5% seen once. The V and J ends lost 1 base and 15 bases respectively, with 16 bases between them. Germline lookup yields CDR1 SEHNR and CDR2 FQNEAQ (reference sequence). This CDR3 contains 13 residues. This receptor was obtained from a man younger than 35 who received the YFV17D yellow fever vaccine. This rearrangement joins TRBV7-9 to TRBJ2-1; a possible D gene is TRBD2 (5 bases). Sequenced here: PBMCs, sampled 5 days after the yellow fever booster vaccination. CDR3 nucleotides: TGTGCCAGCAGCTTAGGTATTAGCGAAGGGCCGTTCTTC. This translates into CASSLGISEGPFF.